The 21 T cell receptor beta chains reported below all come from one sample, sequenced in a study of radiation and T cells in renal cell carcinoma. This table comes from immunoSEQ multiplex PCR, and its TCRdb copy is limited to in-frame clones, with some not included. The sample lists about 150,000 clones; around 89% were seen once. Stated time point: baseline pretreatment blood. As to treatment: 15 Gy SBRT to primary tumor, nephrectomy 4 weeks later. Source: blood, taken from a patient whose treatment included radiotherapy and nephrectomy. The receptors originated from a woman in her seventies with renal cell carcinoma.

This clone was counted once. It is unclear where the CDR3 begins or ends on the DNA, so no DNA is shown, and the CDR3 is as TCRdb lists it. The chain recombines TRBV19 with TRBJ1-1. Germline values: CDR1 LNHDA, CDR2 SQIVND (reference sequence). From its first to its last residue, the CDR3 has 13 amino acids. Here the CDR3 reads CASVGRGAPEGLF.

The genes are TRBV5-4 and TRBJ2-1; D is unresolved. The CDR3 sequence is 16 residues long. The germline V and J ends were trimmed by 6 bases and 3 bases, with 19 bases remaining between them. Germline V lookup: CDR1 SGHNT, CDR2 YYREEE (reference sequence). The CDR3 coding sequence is TGTGCCAGCACCCCGTCGGGTCCCACGCACTACAATGAGCAGTTCTTC. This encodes CASTPSGPTHYNEQFF. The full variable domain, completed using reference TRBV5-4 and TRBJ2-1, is ETGVTQSPTHLIKTRGQQVTLRCSSQSGHNTVSWYQQALGQGPQFIFQYYREEENGRGNFPPRFSGLQFPNYSSELNVNALELDDSALYLCASTPSGPTHYNEQFFGPGTRLTVL.

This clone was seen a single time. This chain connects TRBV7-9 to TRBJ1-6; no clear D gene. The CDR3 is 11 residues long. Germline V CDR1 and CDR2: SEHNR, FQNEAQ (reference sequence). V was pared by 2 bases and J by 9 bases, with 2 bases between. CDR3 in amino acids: CASSLSSPLHF. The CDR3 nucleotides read TGTGCCAGCAGCTTATCTTCACCCCTCCACTTT.

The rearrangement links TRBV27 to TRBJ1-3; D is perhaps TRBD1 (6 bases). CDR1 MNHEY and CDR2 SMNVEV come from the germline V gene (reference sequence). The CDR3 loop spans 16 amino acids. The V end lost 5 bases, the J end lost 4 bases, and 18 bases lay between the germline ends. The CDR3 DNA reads TGTGCCAGCAGTACTATTGAAGGGGGAAGAGGAAACACCATATATTTT. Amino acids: CASSTIEGGRGNTIYF.

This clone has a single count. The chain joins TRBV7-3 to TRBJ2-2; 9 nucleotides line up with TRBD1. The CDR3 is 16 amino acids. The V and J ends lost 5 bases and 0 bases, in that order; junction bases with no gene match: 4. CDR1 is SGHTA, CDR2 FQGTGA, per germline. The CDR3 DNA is TGTGCCAGCAGCCGGACAGGGGCGTCGAACACCGGGGAGCTGTTTTTT. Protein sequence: CASSRTGASNTGELFF.

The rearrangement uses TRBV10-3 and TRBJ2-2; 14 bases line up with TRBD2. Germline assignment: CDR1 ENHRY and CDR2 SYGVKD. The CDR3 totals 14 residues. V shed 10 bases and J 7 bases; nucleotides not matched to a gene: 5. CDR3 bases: TGTGCCACGACTAGCGGGGGGGCCGGCGGGGAGCTGTTTTTT. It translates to CATTSGGAGGELFF.

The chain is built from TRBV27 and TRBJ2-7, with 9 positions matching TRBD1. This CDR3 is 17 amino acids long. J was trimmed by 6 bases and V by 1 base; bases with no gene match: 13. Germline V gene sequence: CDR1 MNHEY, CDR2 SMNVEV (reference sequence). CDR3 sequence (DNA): TGTGCCAGCAGTTTATGGGGACAGGGATCGTATGGCTCCGAGCAGTACTTC. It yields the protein CASSLWGQGSYGSEQYF.

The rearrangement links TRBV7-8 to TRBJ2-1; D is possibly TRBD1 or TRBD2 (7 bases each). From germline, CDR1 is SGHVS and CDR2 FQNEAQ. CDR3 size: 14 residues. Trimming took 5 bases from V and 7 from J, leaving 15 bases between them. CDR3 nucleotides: TGTGCCAGCAGCCAGGGAGGGGGCCGAAATGAGCAGTTCTTC. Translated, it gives CASSQGGGRNEQFF. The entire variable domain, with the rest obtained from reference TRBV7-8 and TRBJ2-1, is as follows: GAGVSQSPRYKVAKRGQDVALRCDPISGHVSLFWYQQALGQGPEFLTYFQNEAQLDKSGLPSDRFFAERPEGSVSTLKIQRTQQEDSAVYLCASSQGGGRNEQFFGPGTRLTVL.

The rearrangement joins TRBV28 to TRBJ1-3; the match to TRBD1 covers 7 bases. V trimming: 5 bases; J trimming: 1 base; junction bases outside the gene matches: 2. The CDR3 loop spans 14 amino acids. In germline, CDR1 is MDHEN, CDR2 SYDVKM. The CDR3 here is CASSLTGSGNTIYF. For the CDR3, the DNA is TGTGCCAGCAGTCTGACAGGGTCTGGAAACACCATATATTTT.

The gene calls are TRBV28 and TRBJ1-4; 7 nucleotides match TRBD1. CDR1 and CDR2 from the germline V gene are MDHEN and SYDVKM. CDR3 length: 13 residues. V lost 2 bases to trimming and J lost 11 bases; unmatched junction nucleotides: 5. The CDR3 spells CASSLQGGGKLFF. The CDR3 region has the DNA TGTGCCAGCAGTTTACAGGGGGGCGGTAAACTGTTTTTT.

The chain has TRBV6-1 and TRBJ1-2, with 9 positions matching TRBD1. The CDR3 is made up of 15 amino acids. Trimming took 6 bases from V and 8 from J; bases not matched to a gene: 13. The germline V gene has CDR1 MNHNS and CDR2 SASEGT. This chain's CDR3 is CASRRTGVTVHGYTF. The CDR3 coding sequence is TGTGCCAGCAGGAGGACAGGGGTTACAGTCCACGGCTACACCTTC.

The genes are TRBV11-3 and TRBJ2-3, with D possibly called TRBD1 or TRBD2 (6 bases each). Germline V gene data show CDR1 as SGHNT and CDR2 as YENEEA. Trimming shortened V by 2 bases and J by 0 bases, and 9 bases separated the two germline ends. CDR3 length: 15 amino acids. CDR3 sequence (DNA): TGTGCCAGCAGCTTACCGGGGGCCAGCACAGATACGCAGTATTTT. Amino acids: CASSLPGASTDTQYF.

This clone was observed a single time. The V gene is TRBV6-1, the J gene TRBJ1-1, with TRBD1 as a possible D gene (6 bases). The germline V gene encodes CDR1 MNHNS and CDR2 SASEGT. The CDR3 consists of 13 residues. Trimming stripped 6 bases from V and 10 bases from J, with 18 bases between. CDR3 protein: CASRWTDRVVAFF. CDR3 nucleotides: TGTGCCAGCAGATGGACAGATAGAGTTGTAGCTTTCTTT.

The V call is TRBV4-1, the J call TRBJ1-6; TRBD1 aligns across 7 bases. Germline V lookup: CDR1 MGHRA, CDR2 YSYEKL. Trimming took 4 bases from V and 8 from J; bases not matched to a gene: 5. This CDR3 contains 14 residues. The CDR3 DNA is TGCGCCAGCAGCCTGGGGGGACAGTATTCACCCCTCCACTTT. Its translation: CASSLGGQYSPLHF.

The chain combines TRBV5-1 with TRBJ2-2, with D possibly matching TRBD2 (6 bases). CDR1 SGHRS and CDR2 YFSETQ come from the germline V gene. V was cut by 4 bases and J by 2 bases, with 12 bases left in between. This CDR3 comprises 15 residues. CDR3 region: CASSRDFINTGELFF. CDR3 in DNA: TGCGCCAGCAGCCGGGACTTCATAAACACCGGGGAGCTGTTTTTT.

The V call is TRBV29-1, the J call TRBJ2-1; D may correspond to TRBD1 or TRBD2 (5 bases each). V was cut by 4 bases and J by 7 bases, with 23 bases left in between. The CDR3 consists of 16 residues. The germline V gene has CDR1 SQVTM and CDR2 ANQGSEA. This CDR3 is CSVVSRDGWSGNEQFF. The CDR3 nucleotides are TGCAGCGTTGTTAGCCGGGACGGCTGGAGTGGGAATGAGCAGTTCTTC.

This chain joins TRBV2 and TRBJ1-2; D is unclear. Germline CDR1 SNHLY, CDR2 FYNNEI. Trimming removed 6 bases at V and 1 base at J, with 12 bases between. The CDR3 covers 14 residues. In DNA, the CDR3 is TGTGCCAGCAGCTTACCGCGGGGTAACTATGGCTACACCTTC. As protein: CASSLPRGNYGYTF.

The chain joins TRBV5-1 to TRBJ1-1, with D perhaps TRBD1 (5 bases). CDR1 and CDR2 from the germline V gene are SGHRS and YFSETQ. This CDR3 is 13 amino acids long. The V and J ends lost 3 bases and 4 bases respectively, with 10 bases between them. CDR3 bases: TGCGCCAGCAGCTCTATAAGGGGCACTGAAGCTTTCTTT. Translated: CASSSIRGTEAFF.

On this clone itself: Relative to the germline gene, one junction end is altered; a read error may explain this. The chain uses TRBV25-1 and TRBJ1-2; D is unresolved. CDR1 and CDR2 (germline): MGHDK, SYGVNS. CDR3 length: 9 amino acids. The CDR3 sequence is CASSDPLLF. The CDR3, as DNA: TGTGCCAGCAGTGATCCCCTTCTCTTC.

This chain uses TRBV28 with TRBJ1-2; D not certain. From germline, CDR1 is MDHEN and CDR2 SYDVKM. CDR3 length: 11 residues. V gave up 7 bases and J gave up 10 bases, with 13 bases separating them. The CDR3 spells CASTDPVSYTF. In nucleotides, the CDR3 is TGTGCCAGCACGGACCCGGTTTCCTACACCTTC.

The CDR3 DNA reads TGTGCCAGCAGCGTGTCCCCTGCTAGCGGAGGGGAAGATACGCAGTATTTT. Amino acids: CASSVSPASGGEDTQYF. J is TRBJ2-3 and V is TRBV9; 7 bases match TRBD2. CDR3 length: 17 residues. Germline loops: CDR1 SGDLS, CDR2 YYNGEE. V lost 2 bases and J lost 5; bases outside the gene matches: 14.